The 14 T cell receptor beta chains in this list originate from one sample, sequenced in a study of beta chain features in type 1 diabetes. Expressed TCRB transcripts were sequenced, since all the RNA that had been isolated was reverse transcribed. Produced via immunoSEQ multiplex PCR; TCRdb's table is partial and in-frame only. Among about 620,000 clones listed, 15% to 17% were seen once. Source material: naive CD4+ T cells from blood. These receptors all stem from a young man in good health.

This clone was recorded a few times. The V and J genes are TRBV7-3 and TRBJ2-5, with D maybe TRBD1 (6 bases). V was cut by 5 bases and J by 3 bases, with 10 bases left in between. CDR3 size: 13 residues. Germline CDR1 SGHTA, CDR2 FQGTGA. CDR3 nucleotide sequence: TGTGCCAGCAGCGGGGACATAAAAGAGACCCAGTACTTC. Its translation: CASSGDIKETQYF.

In regard to this clone: The identical CDR3 is also encoded by other nucleotide sequences in the sample. The rearrangement links TRBV7-2 to TRBJ2-5; no clear D gene. Looked up from germline, CDR1 is SGHTA and CDR2 is FQGNSA. Trimming cost V 5 bases and J 2 bases, with 9 bases left between them. CDR3 size: 13 residues. The CDR3 loop is CASSLGVQETQYF. CDR3 nucleotide sequence: TGTGCCAGCAGCCTTGGGGTACAAGAGACCCAGTACTTC. The entire variable domain, with the rest obtained from reference TRBV7-2 and TRBJ2-5, is as follows: GAGVSQSPSNKVTEKGKDVELRCDPISGHTALYWYRQSLGQGLEFLIYFQGNSAPDKSGLPSDRFSAERTGGSVSTLTIQRTQQEDSAVYLCASSLGVQETQYFGPGTRLLVL.

This clone was seen a handful of times. This chain joins TRBV6-6 and TRBJ1-5; D not certain. Germline V gene data show CDR1 as MNHNY and CDR2 as SVGAGI (reference sequence). The V end was cut by 2 bases, the J end by 4 bases, with 9 bases between. The CDR3 has 14 amino acids. The CDR3: CASSYDPGNQPQHF. The DNA of the CDR3 is TGTGCCAGCAGTTACGACCCGGGGAATCAGCCCCAGCATTTT.

The DNA for the CDR3 is TGTGCCAGCAGTTTAGACAGGAAGGGCCAAGAGACCCAGTACTTC. Translation gives CASSLDRKGQETQYF. V gene TRBV28 combines with J gene TRBJ2-5; a possible D gene is TRBD1 (6 bases). CDR3 length equals 15 residues. V gave up 2 bases and J gave up 1 base, with 11 bases separating them. Per germline, CDR1 MDHEN and CDR2 SYDVKM.

The CDR3 sequence is CASSLARHAKNIQYF. In nucleotides, the CDR3 is TGTGCCAGCAGCCTAGCCCGACACGCCAAAAACATTCAGTACTTC. This chain joins TRBV6-5 and TRBJ2-4, with a tentative D call TRBD2 (5 bases). Germline V gene lookup returns CDR1 MNHEY and CDR2 SVGAGI. Trimming left V 6 bases short and J 1 base short, with 13 bases between. CDR3 length: 15 amino acids.

This clone was seen a handful of times. At the DNA level, this CDR3 is encoded by other sequences in the same sample as well. V and J are TRBV30 and TRBJ1-1; D is possibly TRBD1 (5 bases). Per germline, CDR1 GTSNPN and CDR2 SVGIG (reference sequence). Trimming took off 0 bases at V and 1 base at J, with 6 bases between the two ends. This CDR3 is built from 13 residues. CDR3 amino acids: CAWSVQENTEAFF. CDR3 DNA: TGTGCCTGGAGTGTACAGGAGAACACTGAAGCTTTCTTT.

This clone has only one observation. The rearrangement joins TRBV5-4 to TRBJ2-2; D might be TRBD1 or TRBD2, each matching 5 bases. This CDR3 is 16 amino acids long. Trimming removed 1 base from V and 4 bases from J, with 14 bases in between. Germline assignment: CDR1 SGHNT and CDR2 YYREEE (reference sequence). The CDR3 sequence: CASSLRPGSSTGELFF. Here the CDR3 DNA reads TGTGCCAGCAGCTTGCGGCCAGGGAGCTCCACCGGGGAGCTGTTTTTT.

In this sample, this clone turned up a few times. This sequence joins TRBV5-1 and TRBJ2-1; 11 nucleotides agree with TRBD2. V lost 4 bases, J lost 4 bases, and 7 bases stayed unmatched. The CDR3 contains 16 residues. Germline values: CDR1 SGHRS, CDR2 YFSETQ. CDR3 nucleotide sequence: TGCGCCAGCAGCGACTCCGGGACTAGCGGTTACAATGAGCAGTTCTTC. This gives the protein CASSDSGTSGYNEQFF.

This clone was seen a handful of times. The gene calls are TRBV5-4 and TRBJ2-7; 11 bases match TRBD2. Looked up from germline, CDR1 is SGHNT and CDR2 is YYREEE (reference sequence). Trimming removed 2 bases from V and 6 bases from J; junction bases left unmatched: 10. This CDR3 is 16 amino acids long. The CDR3 bases are TGTGCCAGCAGCTTCGTCGGACGACTAGCGGGAAGCGAGCAGTACTTC. This gives the protein CASSFVGRLAGSEQYF.

This clone was detected only a few times. The chain combines TRBV4-3 with TRBJ2-3; D is possibly TRBD2 (6 bases). There are 16 residues in the CDR3. CDR1 is LGHNA and CDR2 is YSLEER in the germline V gene. V was cut by 0 bases and J by 6 bases, with 16 bases left in between. The DNA for the CDR3 is TGCGCCAGCAGCCAAGATGGGCGGGGTCTGACGGATACGCAGTATTTT. Protein: CASSQDGRGLTDTQYF.

This clone was observed a handful of times. The chain joins TRBV7-9 to TRBJ2-4; weak D call: TRBD1 (5 bases). Germline CDR1 SEHNR, CDR2 FQNEAQ (reference sequence). The CDR3 covers 15 residues. The ends were cut back, 5 bases at V and 7 bases at J, with 18 bases in the middle. CDR3 DNA sequence: TGTGCCAGCAGCGTTCGGGCAGGGTTTTGGAACATTCAGTACTTC. It is translated as CASSVRAGFWNIQYF.

The rearrangement links TRBV21-1 to TRBJ2-2; the D call in the table, TRBD2, was not verified against the DNA. TRBV21-1 is flagged as a pseudogene. The CDR3 extends over 20 amino acids. The CDR3, as DNA: TGTGCCAGCAGCAAAGCGGGATGGGCTAGCGGGAGATTGTTTACCGGGGAGCTGTTTTTT. Amino acids: CASSKAGWASGRLFTGELFF.

The chain uses TRBV7-9 and TRBJ1-1; TRBD1 matches 9 bases. Germline CDR1 reads SEHNR; CDR2 reads FQNEAQ (reference sequence). The junction had 7 bases not matched to a gene; V was cut back by 4 bases and J by 7 bases. This CDR3 has 14 residues. CDR3 nucleotides: TGTGCCAGCAGCTGGGGACAGGGCGAGGGTGAAGCTTTCTTT. Translation: CASSWGQGEGEAFF.

This chain connects TRBV14 to TRBJ1-5, with D unclear. The CDR3 extends over 16 amino acids. Germline CDR1 reads SGHDN; CDR2 reads FVKESK. Between the trimmed V and J ends, which lost 4 bases and 0 bases, there was a span of 13 bases. The DNA of the CDR3 is TGTGCCAGCAGCCCGGATAATTATTATAGCAATCAGCCCCAGCATTTT. It encodes CASSPDNYYSNQPQHF.